This record concerns one T cell receptor (beta chain) sequence. This clonotype appeared a few times. No cognate antigen has been identified for it. The record has no base qualities; no much larger clone is one base away. This sample was taken from a study of T-cell memory formation after mild COVID-19 (dated by TCRdb to about 2021). Broadly, across the study: Most TCR sequence clusters were specific to one of the two donors. Longitudinal TCRalpha and TCRbeta repertoire sequencing tracked T-cell clones expanding and contracting after mild COVID-19 in two donors. Two young, previously healthy adult volunteers, one female and one male, were included in the cohort. General conclusions and limits of the study: Only a couple of mild cases were covered by the study, and larger cohorts that include severe cases with pre-infection samples were considered necessary. Some responding clones were detected in pre-infection memory, suggesting pre-existing cross-reactive memory T cells joined the SARS-CoV-2 response. Clones contracting from day 15 to 85 had balanced CD4/CD8 phenotypes, while a second wave expanding from day 15 to 37 was biased towards CD4+. Contracting CD4+ clones turned up mainly in the CM and EM memory subsets, whereas EMRA was where CD8+ clones were enriched. SARS-CoV-2 specificity was not confirmed for the second-wave clones peaking on day 37.

Sequencing relied on an Illumina NovaSeq 6000. cDNA libraries for TCRalpha and TCRbeta were prepared by 5'RACE using constant-segment primers, with sample barcodes and unique molecular identifiers added. RNA was extracted from every sample with Trizol reagent. The libraries were amplified in two PCR steps, and the second step added a second sample barcode and Illumina TruSeq adapters. Sequencing of the libraries was done on an Illumina NovaSeq, producing 2 x 150 bp paired-end reads. As for the authors' bioinformatics: With migec v1.2.7, reads were demultiplexed and then collapsed into UMI-guided consensus sequences. With mixcr v2.1.11, UMI consensuses were aligned to TRA and TRB V and J templates and assembled into clonotypes. A clonotype was counted as expanded or contracted only if both edgeR and NoisET called the change significant, with noise models trained on biological replicates. edgeR calls used a false discovery rate-adjusted p below 0.01 and a log2 fold-change threshold of 1. As an exploratory analysis of dynamics, max-normalized trajectories of the 1000 most abundant clonotypes were examined with PCA combined with hierarchical clustering. The CD4 or CD8 phenotype of responding clones was assigned using the separately sequenced CD4+ and CD8+ repertoires. The public reads were quality trimmed at Q25 with fastp and then assembled into clones with MiXCR by TCRdb, keeping productive beta chains. Each CDR3 protein gets just one entry, which takes the most common genes and DNA from the rows behind it. These V and J calls derive from TCRdb rather than the authors' analysis. In all, the sample holds around 190,000 distinct CDR3 sequences, and roughly 20% of those were seen once. The ten largest clones capture roughly 3.9% of the sample.

CDR1 and CDR2 were assigned from the germline V gene as MNHEY and SVGAGI. V was cut back by 0 bases and J by 5 bases, leaving a gap of 11 bases between them. From cysteine to phenylalanine, the CDR3 is 14 amino acids long. Of the read, only the CDR3 DNA is kept; its 42 bases are in frame from base 1. Ficoll-Paque density gradient centrifugation was used to isolate PBMCs. The chain was built from TRBV6-5 and TRBJ2-7; no confident D gene assignment can be made. The receptor comes from a man aged 18 to 29 who had mild COVID-19 (a few samples of this study predate the infection). The sample titles of this study are shuffled in the database, so cell type and time point are left out; the donor was told from shared clones. Input material: PBMCs or a T cell subset sorted from them (not recorded which). CDR3 reads: CASSYSRQADEQYF. The nucleotide sequence reads as follows: TGTGCCAGCAGTTACTCGAGGCAGGCCGACGAGCAGTACTTC.